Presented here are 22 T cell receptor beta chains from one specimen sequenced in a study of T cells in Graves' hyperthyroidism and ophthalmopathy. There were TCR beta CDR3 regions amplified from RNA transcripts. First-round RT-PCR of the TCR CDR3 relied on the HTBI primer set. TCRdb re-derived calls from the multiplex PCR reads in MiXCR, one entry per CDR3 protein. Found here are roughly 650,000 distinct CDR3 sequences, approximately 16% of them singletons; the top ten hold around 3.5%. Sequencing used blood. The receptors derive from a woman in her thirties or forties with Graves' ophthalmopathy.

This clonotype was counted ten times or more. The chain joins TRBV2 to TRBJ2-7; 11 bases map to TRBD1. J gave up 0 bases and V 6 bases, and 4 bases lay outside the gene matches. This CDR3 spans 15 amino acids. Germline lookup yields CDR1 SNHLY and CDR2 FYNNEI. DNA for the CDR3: TGTGCCAGCAGGGCGGGACAGGGGGGCTCCTACGAGCAGTACTTC. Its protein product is CASRAGQGGSYEQYF. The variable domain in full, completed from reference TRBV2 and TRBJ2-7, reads EPEVTQTPSHQVTQMGQEVILRCVPISNHLYFYWYRQILGQKVEFLVSFYNNEISEKSEIFDDQFSVERPDGSNFTLKIRSTKLEDSAMYFCASRAGQGGSYEQYFGPGTRLTVT.

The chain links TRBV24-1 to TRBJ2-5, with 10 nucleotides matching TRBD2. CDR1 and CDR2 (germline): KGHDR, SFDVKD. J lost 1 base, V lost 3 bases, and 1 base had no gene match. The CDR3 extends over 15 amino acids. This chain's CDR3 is CATSDRTSGQETQYF. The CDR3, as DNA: TGTGCCACCAGTGATCGGACTAGCGGCCAAGAGACCCAGTACTTC.

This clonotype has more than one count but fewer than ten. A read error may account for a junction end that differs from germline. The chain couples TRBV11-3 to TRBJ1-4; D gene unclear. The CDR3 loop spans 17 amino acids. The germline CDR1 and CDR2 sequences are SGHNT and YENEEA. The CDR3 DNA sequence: TGTGCCGGCAGCTTAGACAAACATAAGGCAACTAATGAAAAACTGTTTTTT. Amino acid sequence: CAGSLDKHKATNEKLFF.

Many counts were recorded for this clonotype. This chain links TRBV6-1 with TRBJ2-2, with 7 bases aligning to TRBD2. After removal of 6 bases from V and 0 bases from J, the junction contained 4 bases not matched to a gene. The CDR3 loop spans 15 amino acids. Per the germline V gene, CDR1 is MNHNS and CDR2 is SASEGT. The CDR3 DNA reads TGTGCCAGCAGATCCGGGACTACGAACACCGGGGAGCTGTTTTTT. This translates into CASRSGTTNTGELFF.

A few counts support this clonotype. This chain's CDR3 is CASSISPTDTQYF. DNA for the CDR3: TGTGCCAGCAGCATCTCGCCAACAGATACGCAGTATTTT. The rearrangement links TRBV7-9 to TRBJ2-3; D is undetermined. Trimming removed 5 bases at V and 3 bases at J, with 9 bases between. CDR1 SEHNR and CDR2 FQNEAQ come from the germline V gene (reference sequence). The CDR3 covers 13 residues.

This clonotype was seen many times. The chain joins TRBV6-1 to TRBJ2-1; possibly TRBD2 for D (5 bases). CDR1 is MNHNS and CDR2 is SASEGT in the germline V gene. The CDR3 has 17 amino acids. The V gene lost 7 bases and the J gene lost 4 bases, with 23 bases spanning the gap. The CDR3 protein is CASTSPRQGGLYNEQFF. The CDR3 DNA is TGTGCCAGCACCTCCCCTCGACAAGGCGGGCTTTACAATGAGCAGTTCTTC.

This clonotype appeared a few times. In DNA form, the CDR3 reads TGTGCCAGTAGTGATACCGGGACCGATAATCAGCCCCAGCATTTT. Encoded protein: CASSDTGTDNQPQHF. The chain uses TRBV19 and TRBJ1-5, with D maybe TRBD1 (5 bases). Trimming shortened V by 5 bases and J by 4 bases, and 15 bases separated the two germline ends. Germline CDR1 and CDR2: LNHDA and SQIVND (reference sequence). This CDR3 comprises 15 residues.

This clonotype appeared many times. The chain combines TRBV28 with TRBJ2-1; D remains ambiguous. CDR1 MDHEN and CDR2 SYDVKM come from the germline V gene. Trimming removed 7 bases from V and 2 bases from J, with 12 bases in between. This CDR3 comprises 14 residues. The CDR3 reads CASNQYYPYNEQFF. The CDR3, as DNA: TGTGCCAGCAACCAATACTACCCCTACAATGAGCAGTTCTTC.

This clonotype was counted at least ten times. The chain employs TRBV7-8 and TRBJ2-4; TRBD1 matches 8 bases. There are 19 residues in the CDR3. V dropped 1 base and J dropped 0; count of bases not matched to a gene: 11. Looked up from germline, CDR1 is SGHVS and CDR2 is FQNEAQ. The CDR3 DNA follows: TGTGCCAGCAGCTTAGTCAGGGGGCGCGACCCCCTAGCCAAAAACATTCAGTACTTC. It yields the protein CASSLVRGRDPLAKNIQYF.

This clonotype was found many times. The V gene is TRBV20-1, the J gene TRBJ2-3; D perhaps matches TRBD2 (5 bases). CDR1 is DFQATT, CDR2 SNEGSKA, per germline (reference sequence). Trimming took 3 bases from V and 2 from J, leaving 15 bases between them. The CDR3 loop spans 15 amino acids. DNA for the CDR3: TGCAGTGCTAGCCTCTACCGGGATTCCACAGATACGCAGTATTTT. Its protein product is CSASLYRDSTDTQYF.

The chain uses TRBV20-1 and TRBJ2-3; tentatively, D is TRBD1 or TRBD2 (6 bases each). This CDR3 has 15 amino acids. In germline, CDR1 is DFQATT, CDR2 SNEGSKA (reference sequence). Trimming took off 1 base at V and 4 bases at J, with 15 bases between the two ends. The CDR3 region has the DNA TGCAGTGCTAGAGGAGGGGGGTTTCTAGCAGATACGCAGTATTTT. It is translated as CSARGGGFLADTQYF.

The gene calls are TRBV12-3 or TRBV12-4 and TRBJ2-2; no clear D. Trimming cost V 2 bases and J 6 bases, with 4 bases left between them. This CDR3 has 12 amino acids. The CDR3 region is CASSLHSGELFF. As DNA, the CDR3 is TGTGCCAGCAGTTTACATTCCGGGGAGCTGTTTTTT.

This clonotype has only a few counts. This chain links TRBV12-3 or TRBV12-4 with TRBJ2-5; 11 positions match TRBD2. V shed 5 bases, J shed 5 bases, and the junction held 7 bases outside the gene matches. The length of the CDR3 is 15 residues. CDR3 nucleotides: TGTGCCAGCAGTCCGACTAGCGGGACGCGGGAGACCCAGTACTTC. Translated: CASSPTSGTRETQYF.

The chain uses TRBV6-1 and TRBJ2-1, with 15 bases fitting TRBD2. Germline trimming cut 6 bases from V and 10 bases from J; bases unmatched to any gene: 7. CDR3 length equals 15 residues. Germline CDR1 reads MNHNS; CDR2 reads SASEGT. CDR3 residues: CASSRTSGGAREQFF. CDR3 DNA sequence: TGTGCCAGCAGCCGGACTAGCGGGGGGGCCCGGGAGCAGTTCTTC.

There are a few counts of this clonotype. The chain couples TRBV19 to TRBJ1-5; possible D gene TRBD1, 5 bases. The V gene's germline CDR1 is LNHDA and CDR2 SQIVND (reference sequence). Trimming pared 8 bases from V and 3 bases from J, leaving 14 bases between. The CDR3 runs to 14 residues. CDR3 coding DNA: TGTGCCAGTGATAACCGGGACTTCAATCAGCCCCAGCATTTT. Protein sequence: CASDNRDFNQPQHF.

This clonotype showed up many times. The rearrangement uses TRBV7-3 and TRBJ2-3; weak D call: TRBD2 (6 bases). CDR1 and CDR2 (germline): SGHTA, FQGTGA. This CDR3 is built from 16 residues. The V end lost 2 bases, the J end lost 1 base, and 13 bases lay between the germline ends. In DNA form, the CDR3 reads TGTGCCAGCAGCTTAGGGCCAGGAGGGGGCACAGATACGCAGTATTTT. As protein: CASSLGPGGGTDTQYF.

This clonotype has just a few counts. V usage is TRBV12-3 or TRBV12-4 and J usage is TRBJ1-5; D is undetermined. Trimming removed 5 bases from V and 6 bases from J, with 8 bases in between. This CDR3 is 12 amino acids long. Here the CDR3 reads CASSKWSQPQHF. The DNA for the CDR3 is TGTGCCAGCAGTAAATGGAGTCAGCCCCAGCATTTT.

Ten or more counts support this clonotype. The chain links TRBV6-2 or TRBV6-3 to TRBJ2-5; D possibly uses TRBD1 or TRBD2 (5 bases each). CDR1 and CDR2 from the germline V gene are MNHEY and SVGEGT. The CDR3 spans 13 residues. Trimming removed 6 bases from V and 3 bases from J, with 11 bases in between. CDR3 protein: CASRPGTEETQYF. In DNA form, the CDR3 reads TGTGCCAGCAGGCCCGGGACGGAAGAGACCCAGTACTTC.

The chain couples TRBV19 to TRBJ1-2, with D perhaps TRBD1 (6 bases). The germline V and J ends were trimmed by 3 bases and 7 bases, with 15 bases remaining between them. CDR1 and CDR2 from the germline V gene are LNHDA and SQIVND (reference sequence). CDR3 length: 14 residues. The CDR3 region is CASSIQQGIGGYTF. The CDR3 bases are TGTGCCAGTAGTATCCAACAGGGAATCGGTGGCTACACCTTC.

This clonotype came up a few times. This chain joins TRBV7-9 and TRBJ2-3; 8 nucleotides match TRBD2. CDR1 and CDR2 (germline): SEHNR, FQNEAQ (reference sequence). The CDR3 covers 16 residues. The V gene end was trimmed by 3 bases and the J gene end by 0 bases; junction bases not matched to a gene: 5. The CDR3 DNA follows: TGTGCCAGCAGCTTCGGTAGCGGGGCTAGCACAGATACGCAGTATTTT. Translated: CASSFGSGASTDTQYF.

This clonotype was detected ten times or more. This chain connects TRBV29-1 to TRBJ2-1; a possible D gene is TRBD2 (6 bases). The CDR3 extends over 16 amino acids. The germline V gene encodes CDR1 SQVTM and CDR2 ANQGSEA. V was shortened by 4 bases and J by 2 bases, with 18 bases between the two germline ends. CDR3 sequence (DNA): TGCAGCGTTGTAAGCGGGCCCCGCACCCCCTACAATGAGCAGTTCTTC. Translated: CSVVSGPRTPYNEQFF.

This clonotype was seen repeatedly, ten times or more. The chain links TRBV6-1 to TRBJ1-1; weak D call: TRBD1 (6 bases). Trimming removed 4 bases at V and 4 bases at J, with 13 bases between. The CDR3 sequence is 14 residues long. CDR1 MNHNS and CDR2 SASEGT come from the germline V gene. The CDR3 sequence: CASSARGGSTEAFF. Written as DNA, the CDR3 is TGTGCCAGCAGTGCCCGAGGGGGAAGCACTGAAGCTTTCTTT.